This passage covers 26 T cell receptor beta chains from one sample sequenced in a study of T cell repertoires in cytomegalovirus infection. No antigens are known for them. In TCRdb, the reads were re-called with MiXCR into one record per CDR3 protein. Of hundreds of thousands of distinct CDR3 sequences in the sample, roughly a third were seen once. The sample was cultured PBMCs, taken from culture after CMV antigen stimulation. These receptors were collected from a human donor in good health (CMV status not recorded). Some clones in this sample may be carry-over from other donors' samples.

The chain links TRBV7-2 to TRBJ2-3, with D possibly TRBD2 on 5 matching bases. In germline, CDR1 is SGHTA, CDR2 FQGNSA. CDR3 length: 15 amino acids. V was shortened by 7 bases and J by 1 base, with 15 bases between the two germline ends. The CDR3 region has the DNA TGTGCCAGCACCAAGAGGGTCCGACGCACAGATACGCAGTATTTT. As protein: CASTKRVRRTDTQYF.

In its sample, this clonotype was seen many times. The CDR3 DNA reads TGTGCCAGCAGCTTCGGAAACAGTTATAATTCACCCCTCCACTTT. It yields the protein CASSFGNSYNSPLHF. J is TRBJ1-6 and V is TRBV7-8; D unresolved. The CDR3 extends over 15 amino acids. Germline assignment: CDR1 SGHVS and CDR2 FQNEAQ. The ends were cut back, 3 bases at V and 4 bases at J, with 10 bases in the middle.

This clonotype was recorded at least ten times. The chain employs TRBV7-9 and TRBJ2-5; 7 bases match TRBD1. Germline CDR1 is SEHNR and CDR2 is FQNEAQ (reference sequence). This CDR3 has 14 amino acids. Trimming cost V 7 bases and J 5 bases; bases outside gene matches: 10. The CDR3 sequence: CASTTRDRQETQYF. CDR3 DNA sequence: TGTGCCAGCACTACCCGGGACAGACAGGAGACCCAGTACTTC.

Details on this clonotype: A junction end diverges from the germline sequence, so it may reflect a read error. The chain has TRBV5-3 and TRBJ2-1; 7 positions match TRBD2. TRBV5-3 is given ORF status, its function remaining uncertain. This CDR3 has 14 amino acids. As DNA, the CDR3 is TGTGCCAGCAGCTTGAAACGGGGGGTCGATGAGCAGTTCTTC. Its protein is CASSLKRGVDEQFF.

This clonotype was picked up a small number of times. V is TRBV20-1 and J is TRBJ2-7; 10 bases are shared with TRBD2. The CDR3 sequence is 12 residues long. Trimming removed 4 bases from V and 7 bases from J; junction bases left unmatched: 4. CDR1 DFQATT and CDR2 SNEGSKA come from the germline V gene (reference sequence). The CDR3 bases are TGCAGTGCTACCAAACTAGCGGGGGAGCAGTACTTC. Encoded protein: CSATKLAGEQYF.

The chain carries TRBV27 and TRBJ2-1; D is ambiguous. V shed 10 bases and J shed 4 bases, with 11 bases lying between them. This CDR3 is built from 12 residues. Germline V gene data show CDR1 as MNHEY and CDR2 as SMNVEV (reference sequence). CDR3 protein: CATRTAYNEQFF. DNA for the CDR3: TGTGCCACAAGGACGGCTTACAATGAGCAGTTCTTC.

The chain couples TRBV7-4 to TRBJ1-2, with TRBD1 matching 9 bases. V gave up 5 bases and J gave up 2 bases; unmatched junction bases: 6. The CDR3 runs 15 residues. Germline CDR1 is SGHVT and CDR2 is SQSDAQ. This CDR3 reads CASSPLDRGNYGYTF. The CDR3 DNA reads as TGTGCCAGCAGCCCCCTCGACAGGGGGAACTATGGCTACACCTTC.

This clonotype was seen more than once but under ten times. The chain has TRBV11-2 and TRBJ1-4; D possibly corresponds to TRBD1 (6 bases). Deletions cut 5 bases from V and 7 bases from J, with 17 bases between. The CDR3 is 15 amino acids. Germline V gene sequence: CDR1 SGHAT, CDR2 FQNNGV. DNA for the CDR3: TGTGCCAGCAGCCCGTGGGGGGCGAGTGGTGAAAAACTGTTTTTT. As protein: CASSPWGASGEKLFF.

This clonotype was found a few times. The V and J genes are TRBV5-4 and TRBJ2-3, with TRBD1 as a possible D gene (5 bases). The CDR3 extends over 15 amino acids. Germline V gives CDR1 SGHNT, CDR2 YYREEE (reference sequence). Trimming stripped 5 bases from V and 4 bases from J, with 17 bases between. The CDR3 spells CASRLQQQASDTQYF. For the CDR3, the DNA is TGTGCCAGCAGACTTCAGCAACAGGCGTCAGATACGCAGTATTTT.

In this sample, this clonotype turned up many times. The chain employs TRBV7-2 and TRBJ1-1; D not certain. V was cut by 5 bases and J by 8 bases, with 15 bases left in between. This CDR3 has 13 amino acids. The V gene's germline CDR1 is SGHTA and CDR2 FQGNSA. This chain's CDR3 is CASSPAKAPEAFF. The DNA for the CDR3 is TGTGCCAGCAGCCCAGCGAAAGCACCCGAAGCTTTCTTT.

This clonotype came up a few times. CDR3 amino acids: CATSDSGTREDYTF. In DNA form, the CDR3 reads TGTGCCACCAGTGATTCCGGGACCAGAGAGGACTACACCTTC. This rearrangement joins TRBV24-1 to TRBJ1-2, with D perhaps TRBD1 (5 bases). The CDR3 covers 14 residues. The germline CDR1 and CDR2 sequences are KGHDR and SFDVKD. Trimming left V 2 bases short and J 10 bases short, with 16 bases between.

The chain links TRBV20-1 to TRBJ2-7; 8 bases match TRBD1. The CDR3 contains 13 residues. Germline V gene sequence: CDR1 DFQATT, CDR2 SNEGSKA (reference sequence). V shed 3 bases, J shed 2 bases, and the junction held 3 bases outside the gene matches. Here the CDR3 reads CSASSRGPYEQYF. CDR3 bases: TGCAGTGCTAGTAGCAGGGGGCCCTACGAGCAGTACTTC.

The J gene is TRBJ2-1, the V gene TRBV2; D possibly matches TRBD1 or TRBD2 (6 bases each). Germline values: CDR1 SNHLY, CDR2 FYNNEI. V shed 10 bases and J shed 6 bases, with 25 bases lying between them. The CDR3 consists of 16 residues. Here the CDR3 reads CAIRVGGIKGGNEQFF. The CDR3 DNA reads TGTGCCATACGGGTGGGGGGCATCAAGGGCGGCAATGAGCAGTTCTTC.

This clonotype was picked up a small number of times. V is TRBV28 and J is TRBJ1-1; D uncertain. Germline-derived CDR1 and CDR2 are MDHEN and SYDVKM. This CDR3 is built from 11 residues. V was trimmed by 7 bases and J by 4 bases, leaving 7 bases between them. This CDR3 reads CASIHGTEAFF. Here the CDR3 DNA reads TGTGCCAGCATCCATGGCACTGAAGCTTTCTTT.

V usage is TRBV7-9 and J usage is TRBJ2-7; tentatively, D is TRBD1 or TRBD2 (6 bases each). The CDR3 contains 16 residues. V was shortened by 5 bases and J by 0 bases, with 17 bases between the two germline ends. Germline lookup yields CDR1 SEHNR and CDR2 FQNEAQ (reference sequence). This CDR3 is CASSPSAEGGSYEQYF. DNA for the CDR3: TGTGCCAGCAGCCCTTCCGCCGAGGGGGGCTCCTACGAGCAGTACTTC.

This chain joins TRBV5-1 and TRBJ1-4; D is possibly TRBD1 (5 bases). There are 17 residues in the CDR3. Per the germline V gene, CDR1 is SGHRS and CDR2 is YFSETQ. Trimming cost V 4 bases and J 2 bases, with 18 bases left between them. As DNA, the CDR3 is TGCGCCAGCAGCCCTGGCGGGGGAGGAGAGACTAATGAAAAACTGTTTTTT. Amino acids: CASSPGGGGETNEKLFF.

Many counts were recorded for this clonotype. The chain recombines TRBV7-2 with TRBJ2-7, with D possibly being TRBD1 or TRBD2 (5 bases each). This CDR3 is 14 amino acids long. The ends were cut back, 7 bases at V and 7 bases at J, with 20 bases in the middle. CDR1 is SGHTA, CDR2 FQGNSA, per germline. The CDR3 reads CASTVRDHDQEQYF. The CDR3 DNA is TGTGCCAGCACCGTAAGGGACCACGATCAAGAGCAGTACTTC.

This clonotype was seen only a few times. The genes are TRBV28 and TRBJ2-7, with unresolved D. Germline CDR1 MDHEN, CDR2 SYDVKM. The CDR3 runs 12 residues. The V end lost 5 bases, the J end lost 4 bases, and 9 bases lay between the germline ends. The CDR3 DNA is TGTGCCAGCAGTCCAGTCATATACGAGCAGTACTTC. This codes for CASSPVIYEQYF.

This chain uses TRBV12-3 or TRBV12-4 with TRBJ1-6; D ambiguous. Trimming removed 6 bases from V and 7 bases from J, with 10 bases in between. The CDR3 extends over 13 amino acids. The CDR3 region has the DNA TGTGCCAGCAGCTACGGAGTGAATTCACCCCTCCACTTT. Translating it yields CASSYGVNSPLHF.

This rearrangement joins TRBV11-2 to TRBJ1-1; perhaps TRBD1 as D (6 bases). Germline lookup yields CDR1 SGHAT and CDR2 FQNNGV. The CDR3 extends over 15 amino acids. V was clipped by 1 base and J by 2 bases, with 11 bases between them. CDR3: CASSLVRGDNTEAFF. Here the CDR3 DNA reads TGTGCCAGCAGCTTAGTTAGGGGGGATAACACTGAAGCTTTCTTT.

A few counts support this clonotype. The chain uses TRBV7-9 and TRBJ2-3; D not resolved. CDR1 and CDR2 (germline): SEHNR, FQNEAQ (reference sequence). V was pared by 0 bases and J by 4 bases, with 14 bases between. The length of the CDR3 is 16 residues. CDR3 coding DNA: TGTGCCAGCAGCTTAGCCGAAGGTCGTTTCTCAGATACGCAGTATTTT. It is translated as CASSLAEGRFSDTQYF.

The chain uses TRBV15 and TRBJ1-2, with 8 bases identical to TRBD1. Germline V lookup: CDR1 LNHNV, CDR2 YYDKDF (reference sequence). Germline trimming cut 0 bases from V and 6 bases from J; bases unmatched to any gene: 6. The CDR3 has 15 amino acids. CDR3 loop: CATSREPTGVDGYTF. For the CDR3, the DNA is TGTGCCACCAGCAGAGAGCCGACAGGGGTCGATGGCTACACCTTC.

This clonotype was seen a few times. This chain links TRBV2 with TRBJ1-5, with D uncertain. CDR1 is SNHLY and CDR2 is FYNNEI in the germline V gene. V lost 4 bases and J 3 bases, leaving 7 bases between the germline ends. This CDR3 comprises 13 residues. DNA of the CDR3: TGTGCCAGCAGTGGCAGCAACAATCAGCCCCAGCATTTT. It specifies CASSGSNNQPQHF.

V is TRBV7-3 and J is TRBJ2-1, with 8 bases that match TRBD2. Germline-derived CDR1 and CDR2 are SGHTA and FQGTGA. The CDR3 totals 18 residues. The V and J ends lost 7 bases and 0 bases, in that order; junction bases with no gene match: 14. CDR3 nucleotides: TGTGCCAGCACCCTTTCCGGGAGGGCCCCGAGCTCCTACAATGAGCAGTTCTTC. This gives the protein CASTLSGRAPSSYNEQFF.

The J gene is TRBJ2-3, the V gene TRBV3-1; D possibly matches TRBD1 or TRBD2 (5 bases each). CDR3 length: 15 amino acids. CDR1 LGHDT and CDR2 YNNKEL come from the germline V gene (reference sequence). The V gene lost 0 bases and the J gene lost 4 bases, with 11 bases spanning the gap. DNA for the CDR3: TGTGCCAGCAGCCAAGATGGGGGAATGGCAGATACGCAGTATTTT. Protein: CASSQDGGMADTQYF.

CDR3 protein: CASSLGTGVLRTEAFF. CDR3 nucleotides: TGTGCCAGCAGCTTAGGAACAGGAGTCCTAAGGACTGAAGCTTTCTTT. The V call is TRBV7-8, the J call TRBJ1-1; TRBD1 might be the D (5 bases). Trimming shortened V by 1 base and J by 5 bases, and 17 bases separated the two germline ends. The V gene's germline CDR1 is SGHVS and CDR2 FQNEAQ. This CDR3 is built from 16 residues.